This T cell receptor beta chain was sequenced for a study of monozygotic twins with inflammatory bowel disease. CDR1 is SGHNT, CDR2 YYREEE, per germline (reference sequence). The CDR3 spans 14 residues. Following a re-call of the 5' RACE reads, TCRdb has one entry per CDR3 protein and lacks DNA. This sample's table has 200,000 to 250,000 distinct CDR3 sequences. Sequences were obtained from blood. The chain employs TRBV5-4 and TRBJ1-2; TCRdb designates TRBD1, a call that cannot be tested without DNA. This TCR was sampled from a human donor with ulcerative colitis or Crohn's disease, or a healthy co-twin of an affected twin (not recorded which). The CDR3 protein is CASLSHPPREGYTF.